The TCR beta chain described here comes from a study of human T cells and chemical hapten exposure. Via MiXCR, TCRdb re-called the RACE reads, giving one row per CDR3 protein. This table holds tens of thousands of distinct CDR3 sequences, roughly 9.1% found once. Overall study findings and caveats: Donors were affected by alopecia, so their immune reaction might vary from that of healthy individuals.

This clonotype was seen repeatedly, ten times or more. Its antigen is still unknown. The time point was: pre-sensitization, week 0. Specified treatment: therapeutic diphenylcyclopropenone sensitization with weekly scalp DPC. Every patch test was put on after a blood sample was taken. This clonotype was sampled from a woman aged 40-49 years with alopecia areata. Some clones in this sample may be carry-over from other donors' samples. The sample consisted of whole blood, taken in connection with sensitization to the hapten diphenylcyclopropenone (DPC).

The CDR3 DNA follows: TGTGCCAGCACCCTCACCTATAATTCACCCCTCCACTTT. It translates to CASTLTYNSPLHF. The V and J genes are TRBV12-3 or TRBV12-4 and TRBJ1-6; no reliable D call. Trimming took 7 bases from V and 2 from J, leaving 6 bases between them. This CDR3 is 13 amino acids long.